The clone carrying this T cell receptor beta chain showed up just once. Its matching antigen is unknown. Trimming at V came to 1 base and at J to 0 bases, leaving 5 bases not matched to a gene. This CDR3 is 16 amino acids long. Germline CDR1 is LGHNA and CDR2 is YSLEER. Profiled with immunoSEQ multiplex PCR; TCRdb holds only in-frame clones, not every one. This table holds around 75,000 clones, around nine tenths found once. This sample stems from a study of OX40 agonist ivuxolimab in advanced cancers. The overall study: The study gave patients intravenous ivuxolimab at 0.01 to 10 mg/kg every 2 weeks. People who had prior anti-PD-1, anti-PD-L1 or anti-CTLA-4 therapy could take part, and about 37% had some. Three partial responders included one hepatocellular carcinoma patient and two cutaneous melanoma patients. Broader study findings: More expanded clones were seen, on average, in CD8+ T cells than in CD4+.

The TCR comes from an adult with an advanced solid tumor such as melanoma, head and neck, liver or kidney cancer. This chain connects TRBV4-3 to TRBJ1-2; TRBD1 matches at 7 bases. Sequencing used CD4+ or CD8+ T cells sorted from blood, obtained in a trial of the OX40 agonist ivuxolimab. The CDR3, as DNA: TGCGCCAGCAGCCAAGTAGGGACAGCAACTAACTATGGCTACACCTTC. Translating it yields CASSQVGTATNYGYTF.